In this sample, the clone carrying this T cell receptor (beta chain) turned up many times. What it binds is not known. V dropped 5 bases and J dropped 5 bases, with 12 bases sitting between them. The CDR3 extends over 13 amino acids. Germline CDR1 and CDR2: SGHTA and FQGNSA. Time point noted: sample taken at primary tumor resection. Frozen PBMC, nontumor lung or tumor provided whole RNA, which was sequenced unsorted. The source of the sample is a study of spatial heterogeneity in lung cancer. Notes on the study in general: At tumor resection, ubiquitous expanded TCRs were detected in blood more often than later.

Unique molecular identifiers, one per molecule, were present on every TCR cDNA molecule. TCRdb fed the 5' RACE reads into MiXCR, producing one record per CDR3 protein. The sample records approximately 40,000 distinct CDR3 sequences, about 7% being singletons. The rearrangement links TRBV7-2 to TRBJ2-5; either TRBD1 or TRBD2 may fit D (5 bases each). The sequence derives from a female donor with early-stage non-small cell lung cancer. The sample in question was PBMCs, obtained at surgery. Written as DNA, the CDR3 is TGTGCCAGCAGCCGAACCCGGGGCGAGACCCAGTACTTC. This encodes CASSRTRGETQYF.